In its sample, the clone carrying this T cell receptor (beta chain) was seen once. The antigen is unknown. Germline V gene data show CDR1 as LGHNT and CDR2 as FRNRAP. Between the trimmed V and J ends, which lost 6 bases and 9 bases, there was a span of 20 bases. The CDR3 is 14 amino acids. The data stem from a study of T cells in localized non-small cell lung cancer. Repertoires were generated with immunoSEQ multiplex PCR, while TCRdb's copy carries only in-frame clones and drops some. This table has over 1,100 clones, approximately 24% appearing once. Study-level findings and limits: Tumor samples were not multi-region, leaving intratumor heterogeneity unexcluded. There was higher T cell clonality in uninvolved adjacent lung than in tumor, and it was highest there. Across samples, adjacent lung featured a median roughly 50 of the top 100 tumor clones.

The chain has TRBV12-5 and TRBJ2-5, with D perhaps matching TRBD1 (6 bases). This clonotype was sampled from a man aged 40 to 69 with stage II lung adenocarcinoma. The sequencing used lung tumor tissue, collected before any cancer treatment. CDR3 amino acids: CASGPPGQGKSQYF. CDR3 bases: TGTGCTAGTGGCCCCCCGGGACAAGGAAAGTCCCAGTACTTC.